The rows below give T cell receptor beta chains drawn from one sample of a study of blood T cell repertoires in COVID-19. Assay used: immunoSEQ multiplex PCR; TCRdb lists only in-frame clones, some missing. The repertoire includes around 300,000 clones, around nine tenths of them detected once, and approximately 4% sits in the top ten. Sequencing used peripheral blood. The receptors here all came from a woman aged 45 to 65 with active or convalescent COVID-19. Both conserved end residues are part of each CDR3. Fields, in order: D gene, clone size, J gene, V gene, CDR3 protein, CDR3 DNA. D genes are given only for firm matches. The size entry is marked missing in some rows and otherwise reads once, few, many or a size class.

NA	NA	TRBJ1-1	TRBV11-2	CASSARGEAFF	TGTGCCAGCAGCGCAAGAGGTGAAGCTTTCTTT
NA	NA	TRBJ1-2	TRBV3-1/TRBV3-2	CASSQWGQGATF	NA
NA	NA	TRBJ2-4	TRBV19	CASSTSGPGGKNIQYF	TGTGCCAGTAGTACTTCCGGTCCCGGCGGCAAAAACATTCAGTACTTC
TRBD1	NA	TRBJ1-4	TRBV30	CASSGGVANEKLFF	TGTGCCAGTTCAGGGGGCGTAGCTAATGAAAAACTGTTTTTT
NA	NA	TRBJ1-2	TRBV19	CASSIGPGGYTF	TGTGCCAGTAGTATTGGGCCGGGGGGCTACACCTTC
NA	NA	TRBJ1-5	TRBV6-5	CASSSNQGLQQPQHF	TGTGCCAGCAGTTCCAACCAGGGGCTCCAACAGCCCCAGCATTTT
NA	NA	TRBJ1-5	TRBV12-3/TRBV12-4	CASSLAGNQPQHF	TGTGCCAGCAGTTTAGCCGGGAATCAGCCCCAGCATTTT
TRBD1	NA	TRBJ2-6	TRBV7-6	CASSRRDRGFSGANVLTF	TGTGCCAGCAGCCGCCGGGACAGGGGGTTCTCTGGGGCCAACGTCCTGACTTTC
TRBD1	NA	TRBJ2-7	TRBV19	CASSTSGTGTYEQYF	TGTGCCAGTAGTACCTCCGGGACAGGGACCTACGAGCAGTACTTC
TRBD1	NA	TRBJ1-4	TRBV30	CAWGQGRGEKLFF	TGTGCCTGGGGACAGGGAAGAGGTGAAAAACTGTTTTTT
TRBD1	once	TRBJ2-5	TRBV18	CASSGTGKETQYF	TGTGCCAGCTCAGGGACAGGGAAAGAGACCCAGTACTTC
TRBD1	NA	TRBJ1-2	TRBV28	CASSLPGQGIYGYTF	TGTGCCAGCAGTTTACCGGGACAGGGGATCTATGGCTACACCTTC
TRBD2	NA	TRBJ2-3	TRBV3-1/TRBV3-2	CASSQWGRAATDTQYF	TGTGCCAGCAGCCAATGGGGGAGGGCTGCCACAGATACGCAGTATTTT
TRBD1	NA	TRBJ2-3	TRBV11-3	CASSRQGPTDTQYF	TGTGCCAGCAGCCGACAGGGGCCCACAGATACGCAGTATTTT
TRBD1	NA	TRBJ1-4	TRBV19	CASSRTGVSSGGKLFF	TGTGCCAGTAGCCGGACAGGGGTCTCTTCGGGAGGAAAACTGTTTTTT
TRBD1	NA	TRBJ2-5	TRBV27	CASRLAGTGMQETQYF	TGTGCCAGCAGACTCGCCGGGACAGGGATGCAAGAGACCCAGTACTTC
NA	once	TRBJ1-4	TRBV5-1	CASSLGGGAATNEKLFF	TGCGCCAGCAGCTTGGGTGGGGGCGCAGCAACTAATGAAAAACTGTTTTTT
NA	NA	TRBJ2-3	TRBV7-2	CASRWGGMRGYTDTQYF	TGTGCCAGCAGGTGGGGGGGCATGAGGGGTTACACAGATACGCAGTATTTT
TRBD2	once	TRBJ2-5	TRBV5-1	CASSLRSRGAQETQYF	TGCGCCAGCAGCTTGAGGTCGCGGGGGGCACAAGAGACCCAGTACTTC
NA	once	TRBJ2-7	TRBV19	CASSIGRSYEQYF	TGTGCCAGTAGTATCGGCAGGTCCTACGAGCAGTACTTC
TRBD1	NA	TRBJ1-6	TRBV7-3	CASSYRTGGSPLHF	TGTGCCAGCAGCTATAGGACAGGGGGCTCACCCCTCCACTTT
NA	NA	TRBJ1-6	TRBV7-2	CASSSNRDVPPLHF	TGTGCCAGCAGCTCCAACAGGGATGTTCCACCCCTCCACTTT
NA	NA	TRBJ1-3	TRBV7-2	CASSLGGGANTIYF	TGTGCCAGCAGCTTAGGAGGGGGGGCCAACACCATATATTTT
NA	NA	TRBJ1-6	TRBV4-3	CASVSPDIAYNSPLHF	TGCGCCAGCGTCAGCCCTGACATCGCCTATAATTCACCCCTCCACTTT
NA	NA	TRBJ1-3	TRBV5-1	CASSRDPAGNTIYF	TGCGCCAGCAGTCGGGATCCCGCTGGAAACACCATATATTTT
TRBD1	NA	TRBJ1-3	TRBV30	CAWSPTGVGGNTIYF	TGTGCCTGGAGTCCAACAGGGGTTGGAGGTAACACCATATATTTT
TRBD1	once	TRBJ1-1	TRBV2	CASRGQGMNTEAFF	TGTGCCAGCAGGGGACAGGGGATGAACACTGAAGCTTTCTTT
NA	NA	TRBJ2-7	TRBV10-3	CAISEGGYSYEQYF	TGTGCCATCAGTGAAGGAGGATACTCCTACGAGCAGTACTTC
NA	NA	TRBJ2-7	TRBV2	CASSATTGAYEQYF	TGTGCCAGCAGTGCAACGACAGGAGCCTACGAGCAGTACTTC
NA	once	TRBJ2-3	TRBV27	CASSSGTIYTDTQYF	TGTGCCAGCAGCTCAGGGACAATTTACACAGATACGCAGTATTTT
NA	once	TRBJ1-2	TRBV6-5	CASSSLAGGGYTF	TGTGCCAGCAGCTCCCTAGCGGGGGGCGGCTACACCTTC
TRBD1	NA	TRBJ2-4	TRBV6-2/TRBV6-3	CASSSTGVHIQYF	TGTGCCAGCAGTTCGACAGGGGTCCACATTCAGTACTTC
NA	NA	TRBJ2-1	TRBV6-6	CASSYSLSEFEQFF	TGTGCCAGCAGTTACTCGCTTTCCGAGTTTGAGCAGTTCTTC
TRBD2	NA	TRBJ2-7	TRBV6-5	CASSSQGLAVYEQYF	TGTGCCAGCAGTTCCCAGGGACTAGCGGTCTACGAGCAGTACTTC
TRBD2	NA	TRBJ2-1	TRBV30	CAWTRERGGEQFF	TGTGCCTGGACTCGTGAGCGGGGGGGTGAGCAGTTCTTC
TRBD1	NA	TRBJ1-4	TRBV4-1	CASSQPDRDVEKLFF	TGCGCCAGCAGCCAACCCGACAGGGATGTGGAAAAACTGTTTTTT
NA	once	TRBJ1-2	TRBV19	CASSIRARGGYTF	TGTGCCAGTAGTATCAGGGCCCGGGGGGGCTACACCTTC
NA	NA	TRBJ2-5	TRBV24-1	CATSDWQYQETQYF	TGTGCCACCAGTGATTGGCAGTACCAAGAGACCCAGTACTTC
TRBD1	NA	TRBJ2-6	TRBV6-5	CASGQGSSGANVLTF	TGTGCCAGCGGACAGGGGAGCTCTGGGGCCAACGTCCTGACTTTC
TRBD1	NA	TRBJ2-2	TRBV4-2	CASSQVDRANTGELFF	TGTGCCAGCAGCCAGGTGGACAGGGCAAACACCGGGGAGCTGTTTTTT
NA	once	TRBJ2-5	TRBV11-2	CASSRTAVAREETQYF	TGTGCCAGCAGCCGGACAGCCGTAGCCCGCGAGGAGACCCAGTACTTC
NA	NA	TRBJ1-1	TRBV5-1	CASSIGGANTEAFF	TGCGCCAGCAGCATAGGGGGGGCGAACACTGAAGCTTTCTTT
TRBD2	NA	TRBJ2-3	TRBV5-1	CASSLLAGGQTDTQYF	TGCGCCAGCAGTTTGCTAGCGGGAGGTCAAACAGATACGCAGTATTTT
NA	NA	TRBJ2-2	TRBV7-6	CASSPSTFANTGELFF	TGTGCCAGCAGCCCCTCAACATTCGCGAACACCGGGGAGCTGTTTTTT